The rows below give T cell receptor beta chains drawn from one sample of a study of regulatory T cells in long-lasting Graves disease. Each CDR3 protein is one row after TCRdb ran MiXCR on the multiplex PCR reads. Of almost 350,000 distinct CDR3 sequences listed, 15% to 20% are singletons. Material: peripheral blood mononuclear cells (PBMCs), obtained when the disease was refractory, from a patient treated with antithyroid drugs. The receptors come from a female donor with Graves disease. Both conserved end residues are part of each CDR3. The order of the fields is V gene, D gene, clone size, J gene, CDR3 DNA, CDR3 protein. D genes are given only for firm matches. Part of the rows lack a size; the others show once, few, many or a class for expanded clones.

v_call: TRBV15
d_call: NA
clone_size: many
j_call: TRBJ2-5
cdr3_nt: TGTGCCACCAGCAGAGATCTTGGTGAGACCCAGTACTTC
cdr3_aa: CATSRDLGETQYF

v_call: TRBV12-3/TRBV12-4
d_call: NA
clone_size: many
j_call: TRBJ1-5
cdr3_nt: TGTGCCAGCAGTTTCCGACAGAGCAATCAGCCCCAGCATTTT
cdr3_aa: CASSFRQSNQPQHF

v_call: TRBV6-1
d_call: NA
clone_size: many
j_call: TRBJ1-5
cdr3_nt: TGTGCCAGCAGTCCCTTAGACGAGTTAGTGCCCCAGCATTTT
cdr3_aa: CASSPLDELVPQHF

v_call: TRBV20-1
d_call: NA
clone_size: NA
j_call: TRBJ1-1
cdr3_nt: TGCAGTGCCCTTCAGGGGTTGAACACTGAAGCTTTCTTT
cdr3_aa: CSALQGLNTEAFF

v_call: TRBV12-3/TRBV12-4
d_call: NA
clone_size: many
j_call: TRBJ1-4
cdr3_nt: TGTGCCAGCAGATTAGGGGGAACTAATGAAAAACTGTTTTTT
cdr3_aa: CASRLGGTNEKLFF

v_call: TRBV6-1
d_call: NA
clone_size: few
j_call: TRBJ2-7
cdr3_nt: TGTGCCAGCAGTGAATTCAGGGTGTACGAGCAGTACTTC
cdr3_aa: CASSEFRVYEQYF

v_call: TRBV24-1
d_call: NA
clone_size: NA
j_call: TRBJ2-3
cdr3_nt: TGTGCCACCGGGACCCCAAGGGGAGATACGCAGTATTTT
cdr3_aa: CATGTPRGDTQYF

v_call: TRBV5-1
d_call: NA
clone_size: NA
j_call: TRBJ1-6
cdr3_nt: TGCGCCAGCAGCTTAGACGGGGGGTATAATTCACCCCTCCACTTT
cdr3_aa: CASSLDGGYNSPLHF

v_call: TRBV28
d_call: NA
clone_size: NA
j_call: TRBJ2-7
cdr3_nt: TGTGCCAGCAGTTTATGGGACAGCATTGGGGAGCAGTACTTC
cdr3_aa: CASSLWDSIGEQYF

v_call: TRBV5-1
d_call: NA
clone_size: many
j_call: TRBJ1-1
cdr3_nt: TGCGCCAGCAGCTTTCAGGGTACCTTTAAGACTGAAGCTTTCTTT
cdr3_aa: CASSFQGTFKTEAFF

v_call: TRBV6-9
d_call: TRBD1
clone_size: NA
j_call: TRBJ1-4
cdr3_nt: TGTGCCAGCAGTTCCCAGATCAGGGGGGGGGGTGAAAAACTGTTTTTT
cdr3_aa: CASSSQIRGGGEKLFF

v_call: TRBV20-1
d_call: NA
clone_size: many
j_call: TRBJ1-1
cdr3_nt: TGCAGTGCTTACAGCGAAATGAACACTGAAGCTTTCTTT
cdr3_aa: CSAYSEMNTEAFF

v_call: TRBV2
d_call: NA
clone_size: NA
j_call: TRBJ2-3
cdr3_nt: TGTGCCAGCACCCTTGGGCTAGCGCCATATACGCAGTATTTT
cdr3_aa: CASTLGLAPYTQYF

v_call: TRBV19
d_call: TRBD1
clone_size: NA
j_call: TRBJ2-7
cdr3_nt: TGTGCCAGTGGACAGGTTCCTTACGAGCAGTACTTC
cdr3_aa: CASGQVPYEQYF

v_call: TRBV6-1
d_call: TRBD1
clone_size: few
j_call: TRBJ2-2
cdr3_nt: TGTGCCAGCGGGGTACAGGGGACCGGGGAGCTGTTTTTT
cdr3_aa: CASGVQGTGELFF

v_call: TRBV20-1
d_call: NA
clone_size: NA
j_call: TRBJ1-1
cdr3_nt: TGCAGTGCTATGGCGGACGGTGAGAACACTGAAGCTTTCTTT
cdr3_aa: CSAMADGENTEAFF

v_call: TRBV28
d_call: NA
clone_size: many
j_call: TRBJ2-7
cdr3_nt: TGTGCCAGCAGTTTATACCCCCTCACATACGAGCAGTACTTC
cdr3_aa: CASSLYPLTYEQYF